Sequencing of this T cell receptor beta chain was carried out in a study of T-cell memory formation after mild COVID-19. The CDR3 spans 16 residues. The V end was cut by 7 bases, the J end by 3 bases, with 19 bases between. Employing constant-segment primers, 5'RACE generated TCR alpha and TCR beta cDNA libraries bearing sample barcodes and UMIs. One entry per CDR3 protein, called by TCRdb with MiXCR from the 5' RACE reads. The profile covers hundreds of thousands of distinct CDR3 sequences, with around 21% appearing a single time and under 15% taken by the ten largest. Points from the study as a whole: Some clones that responded were present in memory (sampled pre-infection), which suggests cross-reactive memory joined. Clonal second-wave expansions that peaked on day 37 had unconfirmed SARS-CoV-2 specificity. Among contracting clones, CD4+ were mainly CM/EM and CD8+ enriched in EMRA.

Of note for this clonotype: Its target is unknown.

This clonotype originated in an adult woman who had mild COVID-19 (a few samples of this study predate the infection). Cell type and time point are not known. The chain joins TRBV12-3 or TRBV12-4 to TRBJ2-1, with D tentatively TRBD1 (7 bases). The sample consisted of PBMCs or a T cell subset sorted from them (not recorded which). The CDR3 loop reads CASTPLTGTYYNEQFF. CDR3 nucleotides: TGTGCCAGCACCCCCCTGACAGGGACTTACTACAATGAGCAGTTCTTC.